A selection of T cell receptor beta chains follows, all from one sample in a study of blood T cells in healthy people across ages. TCRdb reprocessed the 5' RACE reads with MiXCR, giving one entry per CDR3 protein. The sample comprises 700,000 or so distinct CDR3 sequences, about 20% of which are singletons, and under 25% rests with the top ten. The sequencing sample was made of blood. All receptors derive from a man between 70 and 80 years old in good health. CDR3s include the opening cysteine and the closing phenylalanine or tryptophan. The D gene is left open where the match is weak. Size tells how often a clone was seen (once, few, many) or the class of an expanded clone, and some rows leave it out.

NA	TRBV5-5	NA	TRBJ2-6	CASSLVFRAGGANVLTF	TGTGCCAGCAGCTTGGTATTCAGGGCTGGTGGGGCCAACGTCCTGACTTTC
few	TRBV6-5	TRBD1	TRBJ1-2	CASSFPRTGGFGYTF	TGTGCCAGCAGTTTCCCTCGGACAGGGGGCTTTGGCTACACCTTC
few	TRBV11-2	TRBD1	TRBJ1-2	CASSSPGQGGRGYTF	TGTGCCAGCAGCTCTCCGGGACAGGGAGGACGCGGCTACACCTTC
few	TRBV19	NA	TRBJ2-1	CASSILRGEQFF	TGTGCCAGTAGTATACTACGGGGCGAGCAGTTCTTC
few	TRBV12-3/TRBV12-4	NA	TRBJ2-7	CASTLAGWVSGEQYF	TGTGCCAGCACCCTGGCGGGGTGGGTATCGGGAGAGCAGTACTTC
NA	TRBV5-1	TRBD1	TRBJ2-3	CASSFIRQGQDTQYF	TGCGCCAGCAGCTTCATCCGACAGGGGCAAGATACGCAGTATTTT
few	TRBV12-3/TRBV12-4	NA	TRBJ2-3	CASGEVSGDTQYF	TGTGCCAGCGGGGAAGTCTCGGGCGATACGCAGTATTTT
NA	TRBV2	TRBD1	TRBJ1-1	CASSDPGGYTEAFF	TGTGCCAGCAGTGACCCAGGGGGGTACACTGAAGCTTTCTTT
few	TRBV2	NA	TRBJ2-3	CASSKGVVTDTQYF	TGTGCCAGCAGCAAAGGGGTTGTCACAGATACGCAGTATTTT
many	TRBV11-2	TRBD1	TRBJ1-2	CASSLGQYYGYTF	TGTGCCAGCAGCTTGGGACAGTACTATGGCTACACCTTC
NA	TRBV15	TRBD1	TRBJ2-7	CATSRTNYWTGAEQYF	TGCGCCACCAGCAGAACCAACTACTGGACAGGGGCCGAGCAGTACTTC
few	TRBV10-3	NA	TRBJ2-3	CAISEEGRLHTQYF	TGTGCCATCAGTGAGGAAGGACGGTTACATACGCAGTATTTT
NA	TRBV29-1	NA	TRBJ1-1	CSVAQENTEAFF	TGCAGCGTTGCACAGGAGAACACTGAAGCTTTCTTT
few	TRBV7-2	NA	TRBJ1-5	CTSRQYSNQPQHF	TGTACCAGCAGACAGTATAGCAATCAGCCCCAGCATTTT
few	TRBV18	NA	TRBJ2-1	CASSPGGTASYNEQFF	TGTGCCAGCTCACCGGGCGGGACAGCGTCCTACAATGAGCAGTTCTTC
NA	TRBV19	NA	TRBJ2-1	CASSSGAKGNEQFF	TGTGCCAGTAGTTCGGGGGCCAAGGGTAATGAGCAGTTCTTC
few	TRBV13	TRBD1	TRBJ2-7	CASSFGTENYEQYF	TGTGCCAGCAGCTTTGGGACAGAGAACTACGAGCAGTACTTC
NA	TRBV7-9	NA	TRBJ1-1	CASSDKGGGTEAFF	TGTGCCAGCAGCGACAAGGGTGGCGGGACTGAAGCTTTCTTT
NA	TRBV6-5	NA	TRBJ2-3	CASTRSPSSDTQYF	TGTGCCAGCACCCGGTCCCCAAGCTCGGATACGCAGTATTTT
NA	TRBV10-2	NA	TRBJ2-3	CASKQTGAGTDTQYF	TGCGCCAGCAAACAGACCGGGGCCGGCACAGATACGCAGTATTTT
many	TRBV5-1	NA	TRBJ2-6	CASSFMGANVLTF	TGCGCCAGCAGCTTTATGGGGGCCAACGTCCTGACTTTC
few	TRBV7-2	NA	TRBJ2-4	CASSLSSPIKNIQYF	TGTGCCAGCAGCTTAAGTTCCCCGATCAAAAACATTCAGTACTTC
NA	TRBV7-2	NA	TRBJ2-5	CASSPLSGETQYF	TGTGCCAGCAGCCCCCTAAGCGGGGAGACCCAGTACTTC
NA	TRBV2	NA	TRBJ2-7	CASSEVVGPGGF	TGTGCCAGCAGTGAAGTAGTGGGCCCCGGGGGTTTC
NA	TRBV27	NA	TRBJ2-4	CASSRLTKNIQYF	TGTGCCAGCTCCCGTCTAACCAAAAACATTCAGTACTTC
NA	TRBV28	NA	TRBJ2-3	CASSPSGHSTDTQYF	TGTGCCAGCAGCCCGAGCGGACATAGCACAGATACGCAGTATTTT
few	TRBV10-3	NA	TRBJ1-1	CAIRDSVGDEAFF	TGTGCCATCAGGGACTCCGTCGGGGACGAAGCTTTCTTT
NA	TRBV9	NA	TRBJ1-2	CANNLNYGYTF	TGTGCCAACAACCTTAACTATGGCTACACCTTC
few	TRBV29-1	NA	TRBJ2-5	CSGGQGNQETQYF	TGCAGCGGGGGGCAGGGGAACCAAGAGACCCAGTACTTC
NA	TRBV20-1	NA	TRBJ2-4	CSARDRKNIQYF	TGCAGTGCTAGAGACAGAAAAAACATTCAGTACTTC
few	TRBV14	TRBD1	TRBJ1-6	CASSQVSGGYNSPLHF	TGTGCCAGCAGCCAAGTTTCAGGGGGCTATAATTCACCCCTCCACTTT
NA	TRBV5-1	NA	TRBJ1-1	CASSPMVGEAFF	TGCGCCAGCAGCCCGATGGTGGGTGAAGCTTTCTTT
many	TRBV14	NA	TRBJ1-2	CASSQQGRGGYTF	TGTGCCAGCAGCCAACAGGGGAGAGGCGGCTACACCTTC
NA	TRBV12-3/TRBV12-4	NA	TRBJ1-5	CASSFWGTQPQHF	TGTGCCAGCAGTTTTTGGGGAACTCAGCCCCAGCATTTT
few	TRBV6-1	NA	TRBJ1-4	CASSEVDWMFF	TGTGCCAGCAGTGAGGTCGACTGGATGTTTTTT
NA	TRBV19	NA	TRBJ2-2	CASSGLGELFF	TGTGCCAGTAGTGGGCTGGGGGAGCTGTTTTTT
NA	TRBV6-2/TRBV6-3	NA	TRBJ2-6	CASSYKRQGGANVLTF	TGTGCCAGCAGTTACAAACGCCAGGGGGGGGCCAACGTCCTGACTTTC
NA	TRBV15	TRBD2	TRBJ2-7	CATSLGPGGNYEQYF	TGTGCCACCAGCCTAGGACCGGGAGGAAACTACGAGCAGTACTTC
many	TRBV3-1	NA	TRBJ2-5	CASRDKQETQYF	TGTGCCAGCAGGGACAAACAAGAGACCCAGTACTTC
NA	TRBV28	TRBD2	TRBJ2-7	CASSSPGAGGSYEQYF	TGTGCCAGCAGTTCCCCTGGGGCGGGGGGTTCCTACGAGCAGTACTTC
NA	TRBV7-9	TRBD2	TRBJ2-1	CASSLTGTTNSYNEQFF	TGTGCCAGCAGCTTGACCGGGACTACGAACTCCTACAATGAGCAGTTCTTC
NA	TRBV5-1	NA	TRBJ2-5	CASRTGLETQYF	TGCGCCAGCAGAACAGGGTTGGAGACCCAGTACTTC
NA	TRBV14	NA	TRBJ2-1	CATGRMSSYNEQFF	TGTGCTACAGGGCGGATGAGCTCCTACAATGAGCAGTTCTTC